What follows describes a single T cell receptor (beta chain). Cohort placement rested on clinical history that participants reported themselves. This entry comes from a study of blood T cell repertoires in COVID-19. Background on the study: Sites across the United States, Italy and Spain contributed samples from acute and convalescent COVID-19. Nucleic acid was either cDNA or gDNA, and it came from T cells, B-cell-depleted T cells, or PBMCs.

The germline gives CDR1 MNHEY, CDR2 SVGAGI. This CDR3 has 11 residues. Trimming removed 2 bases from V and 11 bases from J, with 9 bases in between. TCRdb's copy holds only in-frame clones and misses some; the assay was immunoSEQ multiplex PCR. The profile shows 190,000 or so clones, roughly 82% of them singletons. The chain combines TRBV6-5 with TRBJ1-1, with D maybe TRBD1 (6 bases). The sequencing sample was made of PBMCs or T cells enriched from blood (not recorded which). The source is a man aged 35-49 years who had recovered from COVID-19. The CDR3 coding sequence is TGTGCCAGCAGTTACCAGGGGAAGGCTTTCTTT. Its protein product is CASSYQGKAFF.